This TCR beta chain was obtained from a study of spatial heterogeneity in lung cancer. Across the study: Matched bulk RNA-seq gave a T cell module score that correlated strongly with tumor-region TCR transcript counts. Study results and caveats: Intratumoral expanded alpha and beta TCR counts were found to track tumor mutation counts.

The germline V gene encodes CDR1 MGHRA and CDR2 YSYEKL. The CDR3 runs to 16 residues. V was pared by 3 bases and J by 10 bases, with 24 bases between. This clonotype is labeled as medium-sized (0.01 to 0.1%). Its antigen is unknown. From the 5' RACE reads, TCRdb called clonotypes with MiXCR, one entry per CDR3 protein. This sample carries thousands of distinct CDR3 sequences, around 8.5% of them seen once, and the ten largest clones take roughly 4.4%. Time point indicated: sample taken at primary tumor resection. The starting material was lung tumor tissue, obtained at surgery. The receptor was isolated from a male donor with early-stage non-small cell lung cancer. This chain connects TRBV4-1 to TRBJ2-5; the D gene is possibly TRBD1 (6 bases). The CDR3 region is CASSQAGDRPSQDQYF. The CDR3 coding sequence is TGCGCCAGCAGCCAGGCCGGAGACAGGCCTTCTCAGGACCAGTACTTC.